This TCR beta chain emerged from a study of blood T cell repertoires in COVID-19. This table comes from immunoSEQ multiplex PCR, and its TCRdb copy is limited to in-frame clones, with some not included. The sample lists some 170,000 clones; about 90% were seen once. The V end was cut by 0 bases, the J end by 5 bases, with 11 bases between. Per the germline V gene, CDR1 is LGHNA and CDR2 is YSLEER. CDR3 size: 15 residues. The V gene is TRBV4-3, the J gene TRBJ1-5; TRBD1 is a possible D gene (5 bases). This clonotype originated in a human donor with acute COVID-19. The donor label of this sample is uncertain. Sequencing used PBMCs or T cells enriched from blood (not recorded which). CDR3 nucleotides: TGCGCCAGCAGCCAAGACAGGGCGAATTATCAGCCCCAGCATTTT. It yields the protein CASSQDRANYQPQHF.